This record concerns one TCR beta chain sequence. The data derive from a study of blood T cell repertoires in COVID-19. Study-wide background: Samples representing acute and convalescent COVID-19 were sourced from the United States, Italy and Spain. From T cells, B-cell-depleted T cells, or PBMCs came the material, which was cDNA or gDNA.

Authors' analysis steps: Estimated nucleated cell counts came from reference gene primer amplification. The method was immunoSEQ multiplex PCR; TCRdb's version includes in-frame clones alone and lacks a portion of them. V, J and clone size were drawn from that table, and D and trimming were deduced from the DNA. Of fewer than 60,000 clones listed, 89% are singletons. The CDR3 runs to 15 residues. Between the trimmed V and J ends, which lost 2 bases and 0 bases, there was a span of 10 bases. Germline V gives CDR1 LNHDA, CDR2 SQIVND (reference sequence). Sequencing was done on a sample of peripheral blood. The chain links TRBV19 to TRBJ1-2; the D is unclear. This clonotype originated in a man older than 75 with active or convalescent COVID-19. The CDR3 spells CASSIPVQTNYGYTF. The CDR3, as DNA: TGTGCCAGTAGTATACCGGTACAGACTAACTATGGCTACACCTTC. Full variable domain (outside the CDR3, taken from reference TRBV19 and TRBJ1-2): DGGITQSPKYLFRKEGQNVTLSCEQNLNHDAMYWYRQDPGQGLRLIYYSQIVNDFQKGDIAEGYSVSREKKESFPLTVTSAQKNPTAFYLCASSIPVQTNYGYTFGSGTRLTVV.